Listed below are T cell receptor beta chains from one sample, sequenced in a study of cytotoxic CD8 clonotypes in ibrutinib-treated CLL. Produced via immunoSEQ multiplex PCR; TCRdb's table is partial and in-frame only. Of a few hundred thousand clones listed, over 60% are singletons. Sequences were derived from PBMCs, sampled after 36 months of ibrutinib treatment. These receptor sequences come from a human donor with chronic lymphocytic leukemia. CDR3s include the opening cysteine and the closing phenylalanine or tryptophan. A D gene is named only where the DNA matches it firmly. Some rows have no size entry. The others give once, few or many, or a class for an expanded clone.

clone size	J gene	D gene	V gene	CDR3 protein	CDR3 DNA
NA	TRBJ1-2	TRBD1	TRBV29-1	CSVGGTGVNYGYTF	TGCAGCGTTGGGGGGACAGGGGTTAACTATGGCTACACCTTC
NA	TRBJ1-4	NA	TRBV10-3	CAIGGQEGKLFF	TGTGCCATCGGGGGGCAGGAGGGAAAACTGTTTTTT
NA	TRBJ1-2	TRBD1	TRBV6-6	CASSYSDRGLYGYTF	TGTGCCAGCAGTTATTCCGACAGGGGACTGTATGGCTACACCTTC
NA	TRBJ1-1	TRBD1	TRBV28	CASTGDRYTEAFF	TGTGCCAGCACCGGGGACAGATACACTGAAGCTTTCTTT
NA	TRBJ2-7	TRBD2	TRBV6-8	CASSYRGETYEQYF	TGTGCCAGCAGTTATCGGGGGGAAACCTACGAGCAGTACTTC
NA	TRBJ2-2	NA	TRBV10-3	CATRLSANTGELFF	TGTGCCACCCGGCTATCTGCGAACACCGGGGAGCTGTTTTTT
NA	TRBJ2-3	TRBD2	TRBV6-5	CASSYLAGAILEQYF	TGTGCCAGCAGTTACCTAGCGGGAGCCATCCTTGAGCAGTATTTT
NA	TRBJ2-1	NA	TRBV9	CASSVDPLPDNEQFF	TGTGCCAGCAGCGTAGACCCTTTACCGGACAATGAGCAGTTCTTC
NA	TRBJ1-5	NA	TRBV28	CASSFAQPQHF	TGTGCCAGCAGTTTTGCTCAGCCCCAGCATTTT
NA	TRBJ2-3	TRBD2	TRBV10-3	CAISEGSGGGTDTQYF	TGTGCCATCAGTGAGGGTAGCGGGGGTGGCACAGATACGCAGTATTTT
once	TRBJ2-2	TRBD2	TRBV6-6	CASSAPAGGNTGELFF	TGTGCCAGCAGTGCCCCAGCGGGGGGGAACACCGGGGAGCTGTTTTTT
once	TRBJ2-1	TRBD2	TRBV29-1	CSVSSGGAFSGEQFF	TGCAGCGTTTCTAGCGGGGGGGCATTTTCGGGTGAGCAGTTCTTC
NA	TRBJ2-3	TRBD2	TRBV5-1	CASSLGLAGGPPDTQYF	TGCGCCAGCAGCTTGGGGTTAGCGGGGGGGCCCCCAGATACGCAGTATTTT
NA	TRBJ1-1	NA	TRBV5-1	CASSLADRPREEAFF	TGCGCCAGCAGCTTGGCGGACAGACCTAGGGAAGAAGCTTTCTTT
NA	TRBJ1-6	NA	TRBV5-1	CASSVDPRGDNSPLHF	TGCGCCAGCAGCGTAGACCCCCGCGGCGATAATTCACCCCTCCACTTT
NA	TRBJ2-3	NA	TRBV7-2	CASSLAGVGTDTQYF	TGTGCCAGCAGCTTAGCGGGAGTAGGGACAGATACGCAGTATTTT
NA	TRBJ2-6	NA	TRBV6-6	CASSPTSGANVLTF	TGTGCCAGCAGTCCGACCTCTGGGGCCAACGTCCTGACTTTC
NA	TRBJ1-2	NA	TRBV13	CASSQWLESYTF	TGTGCCAGCAGTCAATGGTTGGAAAGCTACACCTTC
NA	TRBJ2-3	NA	TRBV10-1	CASSDLGTSTDTQYF	TGCGCCAGCAGTGACCTCGGGACGAGCACAGATACGCAGTATTTT
NA	TRBJ1-1	NA	TRBV11-1	CASSLYENTEAFF	TGTGCCAGCAGCTTATATGAGAACACTGAAGCTTTCTTT
NA	TRBJ1-2	TRBD1	TRBV4-1	CASSYPGQTLYGYTF	TGCGCCAGCAGCTACCCGGGACAGACGTTGTATGGCTACACCTTC
NA	TRBJ2-7	TRBD1	TRBV4-3	CASSPRAGGTYEQYF	TGCGCCAGCAGCCCAAGGGCAGGGGGTACCTACGAGCAGTACTTC
few	TRBJ2-5	NA	TRBV9	CASSAPAGETQYF	TGTGCCAGCAGCGCACCAGCCGGGGAGACCCAGTACTTC
NA	TRBJ1-6	NA	TRBV9	CASSVSSRDSPLHF	TGTGCCAGCAGCGTATCGAGTAGGGATTCACCCCTCCACTTT
few	TRBJ1-3	NA	TRBV9	CASSENSGNTIYF	TGTGCCAGCAGCGAGAACTCTGGAAACACCATATATTTT
NA	TRBJ2-1	NA	TRBV18	CASSLLPSSTYNEQFF	TGTGCCAGCTCACTCTTACCCTCGTCTACCTACAATGAGCAGTTCTTC
NA	TRBJ2-3	NA	TRBV5-6	CASSLPGVRTDTQYF	TGTGCCAGCAGCTTGCCGGGGGTACGGACAGATACGCAGTATTTT
once	TRBJ2-1	NA	TRBV9	CASSVEGNEQFF	TGTGCCAGCAGCGTAGAGGGTAATGAGCAGTTCTTC
few	TRBJ2-2	TRBD1	TRBV18	CASSQRGQGMTGELFF	TGTGCCAGCTCCCAGAGGGGACAGGGGATGACCGGGGAGCTGTTTTTT
once	TRBJ2-7	NA	TRBV4-1	CASSQVSKGLSYEQYF	TGCGCCAGCAGCCAAGTCTCAAAGGGGCTCTCCTACGAGCAGTACTTC
NA	TRBJ2-5	TRBD2	TRBV19	CASSIVAGVKQETQYF	TGTGCCAGTAGTATAGTGGCGGGGGTGAAACAAGAGACCCAGTACTTC
NA	TRBJ2-7	NA	TRBV11-2	CASSLGGLQSSYEQYF	TGTGCCAGCAGCTTAGGGGGACTTCAGAGCTCCTACGAGCAGTACTTC
few	TRBJ2-7	NA	TRBV29-1	CSVGNSYEQYF	TGCAGCGTCGGGAACTCCTACGAGCAGTACTTC
NA	TRBJ2-7	NA	TRBV4-1	CASSQDFAGLYEQYF	TGCGCCAGCAGCCAAGATTTTGCAGGACTCTACGAGCAGTACTTC
few	TRBJ2-7	NA	TRBV7-9	CASSQDYEQYF	TGTGCCAGCAGCCAAGACTACGAGCAGTACTTC
once	TRBJ2-2	TRBD2	TRBV29-1	CSVEGEGSGTGELFF	TGCAGCGTTGAAGGGGAGGGGTCAGGCACCGGGGAGCTGTTTTTT
NA	TRBJ1-2	NA	TRBV2	CASSGEGTAGPGYTF	TGTGCCAGCAGTGGAGAGGGGACGGCTGGTCCGGGCTACACCTTC
NA	TRBJ2-1	TRBD1	TRBV4-1	CASSQGGRGPFF	TGCGCCAGCAGCCAAGGAGGCAGGGGGCCGTTCTTC
NA	TRBJ1-3	NA	TRBV13	CASSFNLGSGNTIYF	TGTGCCAGCAGCTTCAACCTGGGCTCTGGAAACACCATATATTTT
NA	TRBJ1-1	NA	TRBV7-9	CASSSDRSYIMNTEAFF	TGTGCCAGCAGCTCTGACCGCAGCTATATAATGAACACTGAAGCTTTCTTT
NA	TRBJ2-7	TRBD1	TRBV6-7	CASSYLPRQGIRGYEQYF	TGTGCCAGCAGTTACCTCCCCCGACAGGGCATAAGGGGATACGAGCAGTACTTC
NA	TRBJ1-4	NA	TRBV2	CASSEVVGRQSEKLFF	TGTGCCAGCAGTGAAGTAGTCGGGCGGCAATCAGAAAAACTGTTTTTT
NA	TRBJ2-7	NA	TRBV19	CASSTRQRALRYEQYF	TGTGCCAGTAGTACCCGACAGAGGGCCTTAAGGTACGAGCAGTACTTC
NA	TRBJ1-6	TRBD1	TRBV9	CASSPGTGVSPLHF	TGTGCCAGCAGCCCTGGGACAGGGGTTTCACCCCTCCACTTT